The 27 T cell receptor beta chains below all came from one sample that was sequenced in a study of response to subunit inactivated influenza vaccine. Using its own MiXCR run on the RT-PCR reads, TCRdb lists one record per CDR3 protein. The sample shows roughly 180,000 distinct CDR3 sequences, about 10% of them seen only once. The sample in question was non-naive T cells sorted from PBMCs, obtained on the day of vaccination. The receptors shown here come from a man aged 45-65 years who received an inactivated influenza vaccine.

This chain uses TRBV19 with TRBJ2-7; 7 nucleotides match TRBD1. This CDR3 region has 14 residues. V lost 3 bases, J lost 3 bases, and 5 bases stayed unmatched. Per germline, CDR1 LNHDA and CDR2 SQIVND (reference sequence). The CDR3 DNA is TGTGCCAGTAGTATCTCACGACAGGGCTACGAGCAGTACTTC. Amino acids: CASSISRQGYEQYF.

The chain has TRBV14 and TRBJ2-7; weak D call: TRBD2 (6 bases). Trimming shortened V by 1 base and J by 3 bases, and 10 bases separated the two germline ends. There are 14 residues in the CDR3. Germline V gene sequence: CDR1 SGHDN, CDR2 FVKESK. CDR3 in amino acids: CASSQGLGGYEQYF. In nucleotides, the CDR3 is TGTGCCAGCAGCCAAGGTCTGGGGGGCTACGAGCAGTACTTC.

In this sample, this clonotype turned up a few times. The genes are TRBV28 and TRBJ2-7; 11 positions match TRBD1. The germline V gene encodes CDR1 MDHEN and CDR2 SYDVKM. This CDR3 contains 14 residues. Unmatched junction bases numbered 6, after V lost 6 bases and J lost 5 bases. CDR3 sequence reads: CASSRDRGINEQYF. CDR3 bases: TGTGCCAGCAGCCGGGACAGGGGGATCAACGAGCAGTACTTC.

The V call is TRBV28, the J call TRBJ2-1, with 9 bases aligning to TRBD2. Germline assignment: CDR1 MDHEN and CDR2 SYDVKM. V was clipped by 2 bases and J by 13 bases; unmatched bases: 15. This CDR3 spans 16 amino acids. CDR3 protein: CASSLLLRGGPYFQFF. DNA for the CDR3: TGTGCCAGCAGTTTACTATTGCGGGGGGGGCCGTACTTCCAGTTCTTC.

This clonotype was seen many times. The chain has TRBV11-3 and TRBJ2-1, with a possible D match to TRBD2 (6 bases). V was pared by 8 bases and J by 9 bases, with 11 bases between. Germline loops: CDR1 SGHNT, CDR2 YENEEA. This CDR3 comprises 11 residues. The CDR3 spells CASSGRGEQFF. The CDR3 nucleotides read TGTGCCAGCTCGGGGCGGGGTGAGCAGTTCTTC.

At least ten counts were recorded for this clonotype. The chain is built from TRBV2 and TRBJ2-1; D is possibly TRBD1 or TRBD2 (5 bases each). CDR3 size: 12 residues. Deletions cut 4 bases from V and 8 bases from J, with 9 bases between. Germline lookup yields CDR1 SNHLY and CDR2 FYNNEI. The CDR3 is CASSVGGDEQFF. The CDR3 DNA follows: TGTGCCAGCAGTGTTGGGGGTGATGAGCAGTTCTTC.

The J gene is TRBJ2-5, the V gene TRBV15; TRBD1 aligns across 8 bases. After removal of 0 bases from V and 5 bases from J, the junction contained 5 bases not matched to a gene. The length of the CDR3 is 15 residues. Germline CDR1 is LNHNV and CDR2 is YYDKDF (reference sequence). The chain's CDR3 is CATSRDRTGMETQYF. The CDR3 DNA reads TGTGCCACCAGCAGAGATCGGACAGGGATGGAGACCCAGTACTTC.

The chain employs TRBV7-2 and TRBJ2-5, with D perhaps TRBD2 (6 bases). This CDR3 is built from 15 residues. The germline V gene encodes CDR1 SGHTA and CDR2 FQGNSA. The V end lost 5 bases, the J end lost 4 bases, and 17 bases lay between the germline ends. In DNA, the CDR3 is TGTGCCAGCAGCAAAAGCTCGGGGGTGGGAGAGACCCAGTACTTC. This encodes CASSKSSGVGETQYF. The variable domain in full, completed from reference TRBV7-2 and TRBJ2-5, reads GAGVSQSPSNKVTEKGKDVELRCDPISGHTALYWYRQSLGQGLEFLIYFQGNSAPDKSGLPSDRFSAERTGGSVSTLTIQRTQQEDSAVYLCASSKSSGVGETQYFGPGTRLLVL.

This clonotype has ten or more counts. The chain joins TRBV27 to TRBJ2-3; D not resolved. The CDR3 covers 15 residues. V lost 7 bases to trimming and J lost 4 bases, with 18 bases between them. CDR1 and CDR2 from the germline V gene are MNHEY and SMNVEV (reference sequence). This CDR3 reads CASMGKGFTADTQYF. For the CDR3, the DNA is TGTGCCAGCATGGGTAAAGGGTTCACCGCAGATACGCAGTATTTT.

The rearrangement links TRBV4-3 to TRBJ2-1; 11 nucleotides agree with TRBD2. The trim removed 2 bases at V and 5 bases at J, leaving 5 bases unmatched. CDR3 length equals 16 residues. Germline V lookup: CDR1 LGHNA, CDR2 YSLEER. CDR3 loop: CASSQRLAGRDNEQFF. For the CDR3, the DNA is TGCGCCAGCAGCCAAAGACTAGCGGGGAGAGACAATGAGCAGTTCTTC.

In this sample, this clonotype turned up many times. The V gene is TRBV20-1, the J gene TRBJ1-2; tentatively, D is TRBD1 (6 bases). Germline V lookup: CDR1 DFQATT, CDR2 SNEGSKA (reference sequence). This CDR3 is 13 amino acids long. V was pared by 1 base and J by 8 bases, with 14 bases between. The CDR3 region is CSARAGTRRGYTF. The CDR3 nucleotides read TGCAGTGCTAGAGCCGGGACAAGACGGGGCTACACCTTC.

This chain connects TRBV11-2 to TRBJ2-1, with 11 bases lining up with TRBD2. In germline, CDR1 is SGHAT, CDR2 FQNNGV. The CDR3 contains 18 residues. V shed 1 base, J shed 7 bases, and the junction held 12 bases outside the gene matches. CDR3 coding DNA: TGTGCCAGCAGCTTAGTGGTTAGAGGGACTAGCGGTTTTAATGAGCAGTTCTTC. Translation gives CASSLVVRGTSGFNEQFF.

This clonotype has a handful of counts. CDR3 bases: TGTGCCACTGCTAGCACAGATACGCAGTATTTT. It encodes CATASTDTQYF. The J gene is TRBJ2-3, the V gene TRBV10-3; D not resolved. This CDR3 contains 11 residues. CDR1 and CDR2 from the germline V gene are ENHRY and SYGVKD. Trimming removed 10 bases from V and 0 bases from J, with 5 bases in between.

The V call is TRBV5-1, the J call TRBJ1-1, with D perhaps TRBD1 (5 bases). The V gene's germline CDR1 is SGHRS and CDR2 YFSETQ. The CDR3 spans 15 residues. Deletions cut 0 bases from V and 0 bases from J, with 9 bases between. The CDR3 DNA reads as TGCGCCAGCAGCTTGGCCGGGGCAATGAACACTGAAGCTTTCTTT. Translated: CASSLAGAMNTEAFF.

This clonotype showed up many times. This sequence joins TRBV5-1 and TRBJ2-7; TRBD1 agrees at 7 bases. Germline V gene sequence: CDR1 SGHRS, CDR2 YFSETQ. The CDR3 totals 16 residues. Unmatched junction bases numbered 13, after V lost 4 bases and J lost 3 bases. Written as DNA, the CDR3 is TGCGCCAGCAGCACCGTGACAGGGTCGTTCTTCTACGAGCAGTACTTC. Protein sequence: CASSTVTGSFFYEQYF.

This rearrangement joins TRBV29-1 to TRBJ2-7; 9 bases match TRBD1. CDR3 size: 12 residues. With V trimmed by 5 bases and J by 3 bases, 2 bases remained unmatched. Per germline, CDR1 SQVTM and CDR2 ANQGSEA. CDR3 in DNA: TGCAGCGTTCGGACAGGGGACTACGAGCAGTACTTC. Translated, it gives CSVRTGDYEQYF.

The CDR3: CASSLSDRDIQYF. The CDR3 bases are TGTGCCAGCAGCTTAAGCGACAGGGACATTCAGTACTTC. The J gene is TRBJ2-4, the V gene TRBV7-3; 7 bases are a match to TRBD1. The CDR3 consists of 13 residues. The V gene's germline CDR1 is SGHTA and CDR2 FQGTGA. J gave up 8 bases and V 1 base, and 2 bases lay outside the gene matches.

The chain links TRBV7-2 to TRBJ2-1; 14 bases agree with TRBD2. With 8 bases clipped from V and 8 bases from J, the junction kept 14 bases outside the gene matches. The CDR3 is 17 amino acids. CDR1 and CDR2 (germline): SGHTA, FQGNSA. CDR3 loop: CASRPPGLAGEGDEQFF. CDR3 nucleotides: TGTGCCAGCCGCCCTCCGGGACTAGCGGGAGAAGGGGATGAGCAGTTCTTC.

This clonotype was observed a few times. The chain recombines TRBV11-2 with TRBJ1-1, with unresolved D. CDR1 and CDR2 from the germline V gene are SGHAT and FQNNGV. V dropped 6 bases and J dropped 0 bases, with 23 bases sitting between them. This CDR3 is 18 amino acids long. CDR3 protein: CASRITSSRWGMNTEAFF. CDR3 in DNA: TGTGCCAGCAGAATAACTTCGTCAAGGTGGGGAATGAACACTGAAGCTTTCTTT.

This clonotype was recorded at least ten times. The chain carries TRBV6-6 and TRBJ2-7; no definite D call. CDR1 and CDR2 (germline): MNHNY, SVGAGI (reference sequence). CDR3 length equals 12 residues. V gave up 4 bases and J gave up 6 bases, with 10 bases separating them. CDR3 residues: CASSLTLAEQYF. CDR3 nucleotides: TGTGCCAGCAGTTTGACGTTAGCCGAGCAGTACTTC.

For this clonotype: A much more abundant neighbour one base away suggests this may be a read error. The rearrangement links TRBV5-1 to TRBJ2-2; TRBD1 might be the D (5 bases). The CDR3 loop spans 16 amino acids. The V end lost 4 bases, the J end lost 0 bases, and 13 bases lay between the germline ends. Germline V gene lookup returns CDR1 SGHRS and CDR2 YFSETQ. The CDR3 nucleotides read TGCGCCAGCAGCATTTCGACAGTTGCGAACACCGGGGAGCTGTTTTTT. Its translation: CASSISTVANTGELFF. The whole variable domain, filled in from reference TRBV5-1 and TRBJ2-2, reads KAGVTQTPRYLIKTRGQQVTLSCSPISGHRSVSWYQQTPGQGLQFLFEYFSETQRNKGNFPGRFSGRQFSNSRSEMNVSTLELGDSALYLCASSISTVANTGELFFGEGSRLTVL.

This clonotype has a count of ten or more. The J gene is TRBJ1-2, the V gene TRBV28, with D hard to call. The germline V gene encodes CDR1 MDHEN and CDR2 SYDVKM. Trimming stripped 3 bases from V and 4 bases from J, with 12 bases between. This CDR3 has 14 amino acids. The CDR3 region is CASSFQSFAYGYTF. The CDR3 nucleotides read TGTGCCAGCAGTTTCCAGAGCTTTGCCTATGGCTACACCTTC.

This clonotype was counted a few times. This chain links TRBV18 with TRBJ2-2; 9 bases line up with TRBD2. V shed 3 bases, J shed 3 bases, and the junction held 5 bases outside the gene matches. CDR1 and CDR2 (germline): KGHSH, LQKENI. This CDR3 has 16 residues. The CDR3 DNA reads TGTGCCAGCTCACCTCGTAGCGGGGGCCACACCGGGGAGCTGTTTTTT. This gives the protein CASSPRSGGHTGELFF. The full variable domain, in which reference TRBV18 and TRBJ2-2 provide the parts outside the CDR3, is NAGVMQNPRHLVRRRGQEARLRCSPMKGHSHVYWYRQLPEEGLKFMVYLQKENIIDESGMPKERFSAEFPKEGPSILRIQQVVRGDSAAYFCASSPRSGGHTGELFFGEGSRLTVL.

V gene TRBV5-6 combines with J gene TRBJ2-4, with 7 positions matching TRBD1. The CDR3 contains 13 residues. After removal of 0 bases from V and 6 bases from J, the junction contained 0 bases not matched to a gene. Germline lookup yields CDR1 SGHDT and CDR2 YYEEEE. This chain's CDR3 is CASSLDRGNIQYF. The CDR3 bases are TGTGCCAGCAGCTTGGACAGGGGAAACATTCAGTACTTC.

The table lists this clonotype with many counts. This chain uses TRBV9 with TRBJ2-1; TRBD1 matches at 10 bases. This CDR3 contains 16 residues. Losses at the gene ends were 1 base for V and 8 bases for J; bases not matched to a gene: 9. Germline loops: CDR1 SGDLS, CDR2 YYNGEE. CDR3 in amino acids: CASSVPTTGGRDEQFF. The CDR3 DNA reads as TGTGCCAGCAGCGTACCAACGACAGGGGGCCGGGATGAGCAGTTCTTC.

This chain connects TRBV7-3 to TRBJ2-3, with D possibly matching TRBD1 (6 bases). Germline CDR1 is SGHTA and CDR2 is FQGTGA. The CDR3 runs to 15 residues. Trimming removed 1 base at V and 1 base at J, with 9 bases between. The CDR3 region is CASSLMGAGTDTQYF. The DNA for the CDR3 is TGTGCCAGCAGCTTAATGGGGGCGGGCACAGATACGCAGTATTTT. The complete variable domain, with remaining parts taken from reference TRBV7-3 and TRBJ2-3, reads GAGVSQTPSNKVTEKGKYVELRCDPISGHTALYWYRQSLGQGPEFLIYFQGTGAADDSGLPNDRFFAVRPEGSVSTLKIQRTERGDSAVYLCASSLMGAGTDTQYFGPGTRLTVL.

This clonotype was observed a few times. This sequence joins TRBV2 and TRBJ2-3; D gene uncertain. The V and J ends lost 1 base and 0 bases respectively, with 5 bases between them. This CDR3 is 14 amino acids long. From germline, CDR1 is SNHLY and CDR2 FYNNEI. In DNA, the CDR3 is TGTGCCAGCAGTGAAGGCTTAAGCACAGATACGCAGTATTTT. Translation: CASSEGLSTDTQYF.